The 15 T cell receptor beta chains presented below share a single source sample, sequenced in a study of blood T cell repertoires in COVID-19. Only in-frame clones appear in the TCRdb table, and some are missing; sequencing was by immunoSEQ multiplex PCR. The data hold tens of thousands of clones, with 75% to 85% observed a single time. Sequencing input: peripheral blood. The receptors come from a human donor in a cohort sampled during active COVID-19.

The chain is built from TRBV27 and TRBJ1-1, with TRBD1 identical over 12 bases. The CDR3 covers 17 residues. Germline-derived CDR1 and CDR2 are MNHEY and SMNVEV (reference sequence). V trimming: 4 bases; J trimming: 5 bases; junction bases outside the gene matches: 11. CDR3 protein: CASSSRPRDRGPTEAFF. CDR3 DNA sequence: TGTGCCAGCAGTTCTAGGCCCCGGGACAGGGGGCCAACTGAAGCTTTCTTT.

V is TRBV5-1 and J is TRBJ2-7; TRBD1 agrees at 12 bases. J gave up 6 bases and V 3 bases, and 10 bases lay outside the gene matches. Germline CDR1 reads SGHRS; CDR2 reads YFSETQ. The CDR3 extends over 16 amino acids. The CDR3 reads CASSYQPGQGAPEQYF. The CDR3 coding sequence is TGCGCCAGCAGCTATCAGCCGGGACAGGGGGCGCCCGAGCAGTACTTC.

This chain uses TRBV5-4 with TRBJ2-3; maybe TRBD1 (5 bases). From germline, CDR1 is SGHNT and CDR2 YYREEE (reference sequence). The V end lost 3 bases, the J end lost 4 bases, and 6 bases lay between the germline ends. This CDR3 contains 12 residues. Here the CDR3 DNA reads TGTGCCAGCAGCTCACAGGCAGATACGCAGTATTTT. It specifies CASSSQADTQYF.

The chain joins TRBV5-8 to TRBJ2-7; 10 bases fit TRBD2. Germline loops: CDR1 SGHTS, CDR2 YDEGEE. Trimming took 0 bases from V and 2 from J; bases not matched to a gene: 8. The CDR3 extends over 17 amino acids. This chain's CDR3 is CASSLAGVLAGAYEQYF. The CDR3 coding sequence is TGTGCCAGCAGCTTGGCCGGAGTGCTAGCGGGAGCCTACGAGCAGTACTTC.

This clone was picked up one time. The chain links TRBV28 to TRBJ1-4; 9 positions match TRBD1. V gave up 2 bases and J gave up 6 bases; unmatched junction bases: 4. CDR3 length equals 15 residues. Germline values: CDR1 MDHEN, CDR2 SYDVKM. CDR3 bases: TGTGCCAGCAGTTTACCGGACAGGGGTTATGAAAAACTGTTTTTT. Translated: CASSLPDRGYEKLFF.

CDR3 nucleotide sequence: TGTGCCAGTAGTATAGAGGGTAGCGGGAGATACGAGCAGTACTTC. Translation gives CASSIEGSGRYEQYF. This rearrangement joins TRBV19 to TRBJ2-7; TRBD2 matches at 9 bases. J lost 4 bases, V lost 0 bases, and 4 bases had no gene match. Germline V gene data show CDR1 as LNHDA and CDR2 as SQIVND (reference sequence). The CDR3 has 15 amino acids.

This clone was picked up one time. The V call is TRBV19, the J call TRBJ2-7, with TRBD2 matching 12 bases. Per the germline V gene, CDR1 is LNHDA and CDR2 is SQIVND (reference sequence). This CDR3 has 19 amino acids. V lost 4 bases, J lost 2 bases, and 15 bases stayed unmatched. The CDR3 DNA sequence: TGTGCCAGTAGTACCGTCCTAGTGACTAGCGGGAGACCACCCTACGAGCAGTACTTC. This sequence encodes CASSTVLVTSGRPPYEQYF.

V usage is TRBV14 and J usage is TRBJ2-2; 11 bases fit TRBD2. The CDR3 loop spans 17 amino acids. Per the germline V gene, CDR1 is SGHDN and CDR2 is FVKESK. Germline trimming cut 6 bases from V and 4 bases from J; bases unmatched to any gene: 10. The CDR3 loop reads CASSPRWTSGPTGELFF. In nucleotides, the CDR3 is TGTGCCAGCAGTCCAAGATGGACTAGCGGGCCCACCGGGGAGCTGTTTTTT. The full variable domain, rest sourced from reference TRBV14 and TRBJ2-2, is EAGVTQFPSHSVIEKGQTVTLRCDPISGHDNLYWYRRVMGKEIKFLLHFVKESKQDESGMPNNRFLAERTGGTYSTLKVQPAELEDSGVYFCASSPRWTSGPTGELFFGEGSRLTVL.

The chain employs TRBV5-4 and TRBJ1-1; TRBD1 matches at 7 bases. CDR3 length equals 15 residues. V lost 4 bases, J lost 0 bases, and 6 bases stayed unmatched. CDR1 is SGHNT, CDR2 YYREEE, per germline (reference sequence). The CDR3 nucleotides read TGTGCCAGCAGCCGATTGACAGGGATGAACACTGAAGCTTTCTTT. It specifies CASSRLTGMNTEAFF.

The V call is TRBV4-3, the J call TRBJ2-3; 7 nucleotides align to TRBD2. The germline gives CDR1 LGHNA, CDR2 YSLEER. The CDR3 covers 16 residues. With V trimmed by 3 bases and J by 1 base, 7 bases remained unmatched. CDR3 nucleotides: TGCGCCAGCAGCCAGGGAGGGGATCCCGGCACAGATACGCAGTATTTT. It encodes CASSQGGDPGTDTQYF.

The CDR3 reads CASSQERGPGGYTF. The CDR3 DNA is TGTGCCAGCAGCCAAGAGAGGGGGCCGGGGGGCTACACCTTC. The chain employs TRBV3-1 (or the pseudogene TRBV3-2) and TRBJ1-2; 7 nucleotides match TRBD1. Germline assignment: CDR1 LGHDT and CDR2 YNNKEL (reference sequence). The V and J ends lost 0 bases and 8 bases, in that order; junction bases with no gene match: 6. This CDR3 is built from 14 residues.

This chain links TRBV5-1 with TRBJ2-1, with D perhaps matching TRBD2 (6 bases). Trimming left V 1 base short and J 4 bases short, with 18 bases between. The CDR3 consists of 17 residues. The germline V gene encodes CDR1 SGHRS and CDR2 YFSETQ. This CDR3 reads CASSLSVPAGIYNEQFF. The CDR3 DNA sequence: TGCGCCAGCAGCTTGTCGGTCCCAGCGGGTATATACAATGAGCAGTTCTTC.

This clone turned up a few times. CDR3 sequence: CATSRYEQGALFF. CDR3 DNA sequence: TGTGCCACCAGCAGATACGAACAGGGGGCTTTGTTCTTC. V gene TRBV15 combines with J gene TRBJ2-1, with 9 bases aligning to TRBD1. This CDR3 has 13 residues. V shed 2 bases and J 15 bases; nucleotides not matched to a gene: 8. Germline lookup yields CDR1 LNHNV and CDR2 YYDKDF (reference sequence).

The V gene is TRBV5-1, the J gene TRBJ2-6; 7 nucleotides agree with TRBD2. The germline gives CDR1 SGHRS, CDR2 YFSETQ. This CDR3 has 15 amino acids. The ends lost 3 bases at V and 0 bases at J; junction bases unmatched: 0. CDR3 protein: CASSSGGSGANVLTF. For the CDR3, the DNA is TGCGCCAGCAGCTCGGGGGGCTCTGGGGCCAACGTCCTGACTTTC.

The V and J genes are TRBV5-4 and TRBJ2-7; 10 bases align to TRBD2. CDR3 size: 13 residues. Trimming at V came to 4 bases and at J to 12 bases, leaving 10 bases not matched to a gene. Germline assignment: CDR1 SGHNT and CDR2 YYREEE (reference sequence). The CDR3 spells CASSRTSGEVSYF. In DNA, the CDR3 is TGTGCCAGCAGCCGGACTAGCGGTGAGGTCTCGTACTTC.